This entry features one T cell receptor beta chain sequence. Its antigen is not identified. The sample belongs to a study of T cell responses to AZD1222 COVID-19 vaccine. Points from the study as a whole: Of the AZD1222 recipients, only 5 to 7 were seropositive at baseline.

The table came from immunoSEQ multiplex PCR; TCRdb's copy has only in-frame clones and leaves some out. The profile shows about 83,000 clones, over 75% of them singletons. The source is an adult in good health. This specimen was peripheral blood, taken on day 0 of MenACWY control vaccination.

The CDR3 DNA sequence: TGTGCCAGCAGCCGTTGGTACGAGCAGTACTTC. It specifies CASSRWYEQYF. The chain has TRBV7-8 and TRBJ2-7; D not certain. Germline CDR1 is SGHVS and CDR2 is FQNEAQ. The V end was cut by 5 bases, the J end by 4 bases, with 6 bases between. The CDR3 has 11 amino acids.